Listed here are 12 T cell receptor beta chains from one sample, sequenced in a study of blood T cell repertoires in COVID-19. TCRdb's table, derived via immunoSEQ multiplex PCR, lists solely in-frame clones and lacks some. The sample contains 150,000 or so clones, 80% to 90% of which appear only once. The source material was peripheral blood. The receptors derive from a woman between 65 and 79 years old with acute or convalescent COVID-19.

The chain carries TRBV7-3 and TRBJ2-3, with a possible D match to TRBD1 (6 bases). Germline-derived CDR1 and CDR2 are SGHTA and FQGTGA. The CDR3 contains 19 residues. Trimming left V 0 bases short and J 5 bases short, with 24 bases between. CDR3 loop: CASSLTPYRVGANGDTQYF. The CDR3 DNA is TGTGCCAGCAGCTTAACTCCCTATCGGGTGGGGGCTAATGGAGATACGCAGTATTTT.

The DNA for the CDR3 is TGTGCCAGCACACCGGGACAAGCCTCTGGAAACACCATATATTTT. Its protein is CASTPGQASGNTIYF. The chain links TRBV6-5 to TRBJ1-3, with D tentatively TRBD1 (6 bases). This CDR3 is 15 amino acids long. Trimming shortened V by 7 bases and J by 0 bases, and 13 bases separated the two germline ends. Per the germline V gene, CDR1 is MNHEY and CDR2 is SVGAGI.

The rearrangement links TRBV4-1 to TRBJ1-1; D gene uncertain. The CDR3 has 13 amino acids. Germline loops: CDR1 MGHRA, CDR2 YSYEKL. V was trimmed by 0 bases and J by 5 bases, leaving 7 bases between them. CDR3 sequence reads: CASSQDPRTEAFF. The CDR3 DNA reads as TGCGCCAGCAGCCAAGACCCGAGGACTGAAGCTTTCTTT.

The CDR3 loop is CASSHDLAGTYNEQFF. The CDR3 nucleotides read TGCGCCAGCAGCCACGACCTAGCGGGCACCTACAATGAGCAGTTCTTC. This chain links TRBV4-3 with TRBJ2-1; TRBD2 aligns across 8 bases. With V trimmed by 3 bases and J by 2 bases, 6 bases remained unmatched. The CDR3 covers 16 residues. Germline-derived CDR1 and CDR2 are LGHNA and YSLEER.

This rearrangement joins TRBV5-5 to TRBJ2-7, with a weak D call TRBD1 (6 bases). The germline V gene encodes CDR1 SGHKS and CDR2 YYEKEE (reference sequence). V lost 2 bases and J 5 bases, leaving 14 bases between the germline ends. The CDR3 spans 14 residues. CDR3 region: CASSFVRGYHEQYF. The CDR3 DNA is TGTGCCAGCAGCTTTGTCAGGGGTTACCACGAGCAGTACTTC.

V is TRBV5-6 and J is TRBJ2-1; D remains unclear. This CDR3 is 11 amino acids long. Trimming pared 2 bases from V and 9 bases from J, leaving 6 bases between. Germline loops: CDR1 SGHDT, CDR2 YYEEEE. This CDR3 is CASSFGSEQFF. The CDR3 DNA follows: TGTGCCAGCAGCTTCGGGTCTGAGCAGTTCTTC.

The chain carries TRBV15 and TRBJ1-5, with D perhaps TRBD1 (6 bases). Germline CDR1 reads LNHNV; CDR2 reads YYDKDF (reference sequence). V dropped 0 bases and J dropped 6 bases, with 9 bases sitting between them. The CDR3 runs 14 residues. CDR3 loop: CATSRDLQGQPQHF. As DNA, the CDR3 is TGTGCCACCAGCAGAGACCTACAGGGTCAGCCCCAGCATTTT.

V gene TRBV5-5 combines with J gene TRBJ1-4, with 10 bases that match TRBD1. Germline V gene lookup returns CDR1 SGHKS and CDR2 YYEKEE (reference sequence). Trimming removed 5 bases from V and 7 bases from J; junction bases left unmatched: 11. The length of the CDR3 is 16 residues. CDR3 residues: CASSSRIGTGAEKLFF. CDR3 nucleotide sequence: TGTGCCAGCAGTTCCCGTATCGGGACAGGGGCTGAAAAACTGTTTTTT.

The chain uses TRBV20-1 and TRBJ2-7, with TRBD1 as a possible D gene (5 bases). The CDR3 runs to 14 residues. V was pared by 3 bases and J by 1 base, with 13 bases between. The V gene's germline CDR1 is DFQATT and CDR2 SNEGSKA (reference sequence). The CDR3 spells CSASSAGPSYEQYF. The CDR3 DNA reads as TGCAGTGCTAGTTCGGCAGGGCCGTCCTACGAGCAGTACTTC.

The chain employs TRBV19 and TRBJ1-6; a possible D gene is TRBD1 (5 bases). CDR3 size: 15 residues. With 5 bases removed from V and 6 bases from J, the gap between germline ends came to 14 bases. Germline CDR1 is LNHDA and CDR2 is SQIVND (reference sequence). As DNA, the CDR3 is TGTGCCAGTAGTCAAGGGGCCGTTCCTAATTCACCCCTCCACTTT. Amino acids: CASSQGAVPNSPLHF.

The chain has TRBV10-3 and TRBJ1-4; D is possibly TRBD1 (6 bases). V dropped 0 bases and J dropped 6 bases, with 8 bases sitting between them. Germline CDR1 is ENHRY and CDR2 is SYGVKD. The CDR3 totals 14 residues. DNA of the CDR3: TGTGCCATCAGTGAGTCAGGGGGTGATGAAAAACTGTTTTTT. This translates into CAISESGGDEKLFF.

This rearrangement joins TRBV7-2 to TRBJ2-7, with 9 nucleotides matching TRBD2. J gave up 3 bases and V 1 base, and 4 bases lay outside the gene matches. The CDR3 runs to 15 residues. Germline-derived CDR1 and CDR2 are SGHTA and FQGNSA. The CDR3 here is CASSLGAGGNYEQYF. The CDR3 nucleotides read TGTGCCAGCAGCTTAGGAGCGGGGGGAAACTACGAGCAGTACTTC.